This T cell receptor (beta chain) was obtained from a study of blood T cell repertoires in COVID-19. The CDR3 is 13 amino acids. V shed 7 bases and J 6 bases; nucleotides not matched to a gene: 8. CDR1 is GTSNPN, CDR2 SVGIG, per germline (reference sequence). The method was immunoSEQ multiplex PCR; TCRdb's version includes in-frame clones alone and lacks a portion of them. This sample yields 65,000 to 70,000 clones, of which 70% to 85% are seen a single time; roughly 15% belongs to the top ten. The rearrangement joins TRBV30 to TRBJ2-7, with 11 nucleotides matching TRBD2. The clonotype originates from a man aged 80 or over with active COVID-19. Sequencing used peripheral blood. This chain's CDR3 is CAFTLAGGGEQYF. CDR3 nucleotides: TGTGCCTTTACTTTAGCGGGAGGGGGCGAGCAGTACTTC.